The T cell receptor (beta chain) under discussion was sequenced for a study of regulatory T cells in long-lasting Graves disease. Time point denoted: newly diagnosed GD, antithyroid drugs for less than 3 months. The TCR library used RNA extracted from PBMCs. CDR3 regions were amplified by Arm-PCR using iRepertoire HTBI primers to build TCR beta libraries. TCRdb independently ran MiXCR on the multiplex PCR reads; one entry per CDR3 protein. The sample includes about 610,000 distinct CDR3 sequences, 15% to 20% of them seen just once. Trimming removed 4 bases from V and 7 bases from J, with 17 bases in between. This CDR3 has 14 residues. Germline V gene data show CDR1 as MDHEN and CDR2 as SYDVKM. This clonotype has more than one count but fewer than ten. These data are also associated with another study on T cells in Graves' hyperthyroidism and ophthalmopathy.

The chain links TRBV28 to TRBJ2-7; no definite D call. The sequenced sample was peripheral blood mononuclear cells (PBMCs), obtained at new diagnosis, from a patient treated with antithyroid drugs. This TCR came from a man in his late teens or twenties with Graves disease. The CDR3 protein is CASSSLLTAGEQYF. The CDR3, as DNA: TGTGCCAGCAGTTCATTACTAACTGCTGGGGAGCAGTACTTC.